This T cell receptor beta chain was captured in a study of cytomegalovirus exposure and HLA in healthy donors. General study findings and limits: Researchers counted roughly 160 TCR beta chains as cytomegalovirus-associated. The likely origin of a cluster of highly shared sequence variants was a sequencing artifact. Some public TCRs appeared in many individuals, while most sequences were rare.

60 Vbeta and 13 Jbeta primers were used in PCR. Per the original data handling: Later, some 79 million unique TCR beta chains were counted in an analysis, and about 10 million of them were shared. Using immunoSEQ multiplex PCR, the repertoire was profiled, and TCRdb retains in-frame clones only, with some absent. V, J and clone size derive from that table, while D and trimming were established from the DNA sequence. The data hold about 150,000 clones, with 65% to 85% observed a single time. In its sample, this clone was seen a few times. Its matching antigen is unknown. Germline V gene data show CDR1 as LNHDA and CDR2 as SQIVND (reference sequence). V was pared by 4 bases and J by 4 bases, with 5 bases between. The CDR3 loop spans 11 amino acids.

J is TRBJ2-7 and V is TRBV19; D gene unclear. The sequencing sample was made of PBMCs. This receptor was obtained from a male donor in good health and CMV-seronegative. In DNA, the CDR3 is TGTGCCAGTAGTACCCCTTACGAGCAGTACTTC. Amino acid sequence: CASSTPYEQYF.